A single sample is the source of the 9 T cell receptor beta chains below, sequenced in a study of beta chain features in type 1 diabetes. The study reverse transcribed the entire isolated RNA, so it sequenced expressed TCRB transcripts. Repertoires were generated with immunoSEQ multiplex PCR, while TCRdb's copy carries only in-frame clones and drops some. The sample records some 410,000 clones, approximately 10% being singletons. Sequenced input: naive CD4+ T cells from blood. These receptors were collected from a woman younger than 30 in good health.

CDR3: CASSPRLSSSYNEQFF. CDR3 bases: TGTGCCAGCAGCCCTAGACTGTCGAGCTCCTACAATGAGCAGTTCTTC. The chain joins TRBV7-9 to TRBJ2-1; unclear D gene. Germline CDR1 and CDR2: SEHNR and FQNEAQ (reference sequence). CDR3 length equals 16 residues. Trimming cost V 5 bases and J 0 bases, with 14 bases left between them. The full variable domain, rest sourced from reference TRBV7-9 and TRBJ2-1, is DTGVSQNPRHKITKRGQNVTFRCDPISEHNRLYWYRQTLGQGPEFLTYFQNEAQLEKSRLLSDRFSAERPKGSFSTLEIQRTEQGDSAMYLCASSPRLSSSYNEQFFGPGTRLTVL.

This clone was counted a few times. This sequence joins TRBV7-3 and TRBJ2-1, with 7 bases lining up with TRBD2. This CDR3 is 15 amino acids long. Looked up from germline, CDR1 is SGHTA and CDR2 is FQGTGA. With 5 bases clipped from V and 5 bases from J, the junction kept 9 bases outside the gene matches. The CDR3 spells CASSRTGRKNNEQFF. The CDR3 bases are TGTGCCAGCAGCCGCACCGGGAGGAAAAACAATGAGCAGTTCTTC.

The CDR3 DNA reads as TGTGCCTGGAGTGTACCCCAGGGACACCGGGGCTACACCTTC. This codes for CAWSVPQGHRGYTF. The chain is built from TRBV30 and TRBJ1-2; maybe TRBD1 (6 bases). Germline CDR1 GTSNPN, CDR2 SVGIG (reference sequence). V was cut by 0 bases and J by 8 bases, with 16 bases left in between. The CDR3 runs 14 residues.

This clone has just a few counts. This CDR3 reads CASSRKAGQYNEQFF. In DNA form, the CDR3 reads TGTGCCAGCTCACGGAAGGCAGGACAGTACAATGAGCAGTTCTTC. The chain has TRBV7-8 and TRBJ2-1, with a tentative D call TRBD1 (6 bases). V was trimmed by 8 bases and J by 4 bases, leaving 18 bases between them. The CDR3 consists of 15 residues. Looked up from germline, CDR1 is SGHVS and CDR2 is FQNEAQ.

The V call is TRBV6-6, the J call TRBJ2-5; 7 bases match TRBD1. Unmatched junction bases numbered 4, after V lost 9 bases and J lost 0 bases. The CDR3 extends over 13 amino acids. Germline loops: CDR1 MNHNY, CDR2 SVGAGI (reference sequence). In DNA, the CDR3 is TGTGCCAGTAATGGACAGGACCAAGAGACCCAGTACTTC. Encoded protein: CASNGQDQETQYF.

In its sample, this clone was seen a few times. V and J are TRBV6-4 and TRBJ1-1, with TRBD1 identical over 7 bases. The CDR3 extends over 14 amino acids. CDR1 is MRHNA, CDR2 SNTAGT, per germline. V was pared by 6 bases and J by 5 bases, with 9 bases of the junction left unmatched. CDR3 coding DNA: TGTGCCAGCAGACGCGAGGGGGCGCGTACTGAAGCTTTCTTT. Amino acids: CASRREGARTEAFF.

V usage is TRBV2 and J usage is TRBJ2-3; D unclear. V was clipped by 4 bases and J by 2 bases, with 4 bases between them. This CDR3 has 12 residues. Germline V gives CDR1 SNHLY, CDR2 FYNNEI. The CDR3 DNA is TGTGCCAGCAGTGTCTCCACAGATACGCAGTATTTT. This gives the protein CASSVSTDTQYF.

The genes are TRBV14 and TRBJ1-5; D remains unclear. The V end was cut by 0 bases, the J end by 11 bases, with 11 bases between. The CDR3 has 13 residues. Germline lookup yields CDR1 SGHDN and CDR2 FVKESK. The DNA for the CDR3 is TGTGCCAGCAGCCAAGATGGAGGGCAGTCCCAGCATTTT. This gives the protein CASSQDGGQSQHF.

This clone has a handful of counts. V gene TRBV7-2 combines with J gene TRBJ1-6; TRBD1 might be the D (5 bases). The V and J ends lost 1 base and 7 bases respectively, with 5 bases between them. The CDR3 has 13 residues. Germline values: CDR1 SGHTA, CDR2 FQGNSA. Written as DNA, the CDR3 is TGTGCCAGCAGCTTAGAGGGGAATTCACCCCTCCACTTT. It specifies CASSLEGNSPLHF.